The rows below give T cell receptor beta chains drawn from one sample of a study of blood T cell repertoires in COVID-19. Generated by immunoSEQ multiplex PCR, the TCRdb table keeps only in-frame clones and is missing some. The sample gives some 150,000 clones, 84% of which show up once; 4.5% to 5.5% is in the top ten. The material sequenced was peripheral blood. These receptors came from a human donor in a cohort sampled during active COVID-19. Each CDR3 is given with its conserved first and last residue.

J gene | V gene | CDR3 protein
TRBJ1-5 | TRBV10-2 | CASSAFQDSNQPQHF
TRBJ2-3 | TRBV24-1 | CATSDQGLTDTQYF
TRBJ2-7 | TRBV23-1 | CASSPSDRVREQYF
TRBJ1-4 | TRBV5-5 | CASSFSPEAGGYEKLFF
TRBJ2-1 | TRBV18 | CASSPWDSSYNEQFF
TRBJ1-4 | TRBV9 | CASSVGSTNEKLFF
TRBJ1-1 | TRBV5-6 | CASSGARGRIQPQNTEAFF
TRBJ1-3 | TRBV10-3 | CAIRDNRESGNTIYF
TRBJ1-2 | TRBV2 | CASSLTGYGYTF
TRBJ2-5 | TRBV30 | CAWSTSGAGETQYF
TRBJ2-1 | TRBV2 | CASSDLTSGSSYNEQFF
TRBJ1-2 | TRBV2 | CASSENRDSNYGYTF
TRBJ1-2 | TRBV28 | CASTKPQGVAYGYTF
TRBJ2-1 | TRBV2 | CASSDRGTEQFF
TRBJ1-1 | TRBV12-3/TRBV12-4 | CASSLGLNTEAFF
TRBJ1-2 | TRBV28 | CASSHGTEPNYGYTF
TRBJ2-3 | TRBV5-1 | CASIPGEGRTDTQYF
TRBJ2-2 | TRBV19 | CASSIQANTGELFF
TRBJ1-1 | TRBV23-1 | CASSLRRGTEAFF
TRBJ1-1 | TRBV27 | CASSSDRGLSTEAFF
TRBJ1-2 | TRBV10-3 | CAISEGGLAYGYTF
TRBJ2-1 | TRBV2 | CASSFSASYNEQFF
TRBJ2-5 | TRBV7-3 | CASSPMGQGGQETQYF
TRBJ1-2 | TRBV9 | CASSVGYGGLGGYTF
TRBJ2-3 | TRBV4-1 | CASSQDEDTQYF
TRBJ1-3 | TRBV19 | CASGHSRLSGNTIYF
TRBJ1-4 | TRBV7-9 | CASSSRQDNEKLFF
TRBJ1-6 | TRBV5-1 | CASSLQDSNSPLHF
TRBJ2-3 | TRBV28 | CASSGSGTSKDTQYF
TRBJ2-5 | TRBV2 | CASSSGKTTETQYF
TRBJ2-5 | TRBV5-1 | CASSWGLRETQYF
TRBJ2-1 | TRBV19 | CASSNPRVGSYNEQFF
TRBJ2-4 | TRBV7-2 | CASSLGGGTSNIQYF
TRBJ1-1 | TRBV29-1 | CSVERGQNTEAFF
TRBJ2-5 | TRBV4-2 | CASSGTTQETQYF
TRBJ2-1 | TRBV10-2 | CASIKTSGISSYNEQFF
TRBJ2-1 | TRBV7-8 | CASSSLAGGPLNEQFF
TRBJ2-5 | TRBV2 | CASLPQPQGETQYF
TRBJ1-5 | TRBV6-5 | CASSYRGPPPNQPQHF
TRBJ1-1 | TRBV14 | CASSQLWASEAFF
TRBJ2-6 | TRBV5-1 | CASSLEVAGGPGANVLTF
TRBJ2-2 | TRBV6-1 | CASSEALQVIGELFF
TRBJ2-6 | TRBV18 | CASSPEGASGANVLTF
TRBJ1-4 | TRBV19 | CASSPQGAWEKLFF